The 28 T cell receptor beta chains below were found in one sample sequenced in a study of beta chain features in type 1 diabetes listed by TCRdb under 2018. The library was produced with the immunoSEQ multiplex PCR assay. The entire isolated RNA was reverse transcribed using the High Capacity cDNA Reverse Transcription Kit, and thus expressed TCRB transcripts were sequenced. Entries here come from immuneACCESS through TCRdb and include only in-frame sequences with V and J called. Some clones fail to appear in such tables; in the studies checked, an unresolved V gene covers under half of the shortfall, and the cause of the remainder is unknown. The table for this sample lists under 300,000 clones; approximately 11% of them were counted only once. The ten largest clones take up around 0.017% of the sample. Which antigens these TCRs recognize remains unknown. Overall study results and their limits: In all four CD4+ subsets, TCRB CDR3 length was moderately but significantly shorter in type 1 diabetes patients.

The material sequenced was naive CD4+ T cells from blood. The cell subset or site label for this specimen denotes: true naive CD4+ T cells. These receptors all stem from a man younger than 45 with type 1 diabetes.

The CDR3 reads CASSATANTEAFF. The CDR3 region has the DNA TGTGCCAGCAGCGCGACAGCAAACACTGAAGCTTTCTTT. The J gene is TRBJ1-1, the V gene TRBV2; D might be TRBD1 (5 bases). The CDR3 is made up of 13 amino acids. Germline V gene data show CDR1 as SNHLY and CDR2 as FYNNEI. Trimming took 6 bases from V and 2 from J, leaving 10 bases between them.

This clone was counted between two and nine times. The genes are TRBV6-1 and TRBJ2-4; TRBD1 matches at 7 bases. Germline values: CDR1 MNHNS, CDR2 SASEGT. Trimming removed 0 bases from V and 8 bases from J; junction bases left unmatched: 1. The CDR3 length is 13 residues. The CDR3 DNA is TGTGCCAGCAGTGAAGCAGGGGGCCACATTCAGTACTTC. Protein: CASSEAGGHIQYF.

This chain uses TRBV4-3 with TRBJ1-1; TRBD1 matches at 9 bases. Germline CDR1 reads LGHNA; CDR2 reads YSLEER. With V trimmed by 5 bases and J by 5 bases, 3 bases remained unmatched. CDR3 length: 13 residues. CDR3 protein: CASSRDRETEAFF. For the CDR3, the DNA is TGCGCCAGCAGCAGGGACAGGGAGACTGAAGCTTTCTTT.

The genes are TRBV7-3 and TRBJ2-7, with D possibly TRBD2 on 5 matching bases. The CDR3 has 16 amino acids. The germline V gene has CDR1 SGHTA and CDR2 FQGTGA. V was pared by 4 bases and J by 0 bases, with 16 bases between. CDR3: CASSCGHQDGSYEQYF. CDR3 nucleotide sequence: TGTGCCAGCAGCTGCGGGCACCAGGACGGCTCCTACGAGCAGTACTTC.

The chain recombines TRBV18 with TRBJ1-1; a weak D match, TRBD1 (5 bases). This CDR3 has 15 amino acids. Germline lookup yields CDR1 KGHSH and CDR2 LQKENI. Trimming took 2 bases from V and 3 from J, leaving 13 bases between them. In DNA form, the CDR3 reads TGTGCCAGCTCACCATACGAAGGGGTAGACACTGAAGCTTTCTTT. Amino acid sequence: CASSPYEGVDTEAFF.

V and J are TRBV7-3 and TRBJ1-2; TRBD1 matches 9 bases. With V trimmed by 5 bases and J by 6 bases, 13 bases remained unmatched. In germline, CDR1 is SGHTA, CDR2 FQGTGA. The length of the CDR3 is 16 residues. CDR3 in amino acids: CASSLVAGQGWHGYTF. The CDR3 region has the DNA TGTGCCAGCAGCCTAGTTGCGGGACAGGGCTGGCATGGCTACACCTTC.

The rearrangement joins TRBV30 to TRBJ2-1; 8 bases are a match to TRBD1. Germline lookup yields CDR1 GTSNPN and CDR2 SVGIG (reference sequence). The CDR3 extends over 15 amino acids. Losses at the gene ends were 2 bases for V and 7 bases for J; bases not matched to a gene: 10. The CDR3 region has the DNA TGTGCCTGGAGTTCAGGGGGCTTTCGGGGGAATGAGCAGTTCTTC. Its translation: CAWSSGGFRGNEQFF.

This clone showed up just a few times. In nucleotides, the CDR3 is TGTGCCAGCAGGCCTTCAGGCTCCTATAATTCACCCCTCCACTTT. Its translation is CASRPSGSYNSPLHF. The chain employs TRBV7-8 and TRBJ1-6; D gene uncertain. This CDR3 region has 15 residues. V gave up 6 bases and J gave up 0 bases, with 9 bases separating them. Germline V CDR1 and CDR2: SGHVS, FQNEAQ.

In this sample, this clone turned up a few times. CDR3 nucleotide sequence: TGTGCCAGCAGCTTAGGCCTCCGGGACACGAATGAAGCTTTCTTT. It codes for CASSLGLRDTNEAFF. The chain joins TRBV7-9 to TRBJ1-1; the D gene is possibly TRBD1 (6 bases). Germline V lookup: CDR1 SEHNR, CDR2 FQNEAQ (reference sequence). The germline V and J ends were trimmed by 1 base and 7 bases, with 16 bases remaining between them. The CDR3 sequence is 15 residues long.

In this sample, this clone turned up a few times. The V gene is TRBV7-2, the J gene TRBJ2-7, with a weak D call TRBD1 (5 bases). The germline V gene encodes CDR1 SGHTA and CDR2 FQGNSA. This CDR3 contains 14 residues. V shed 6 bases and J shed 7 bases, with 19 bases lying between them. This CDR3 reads CASSSGIQSREQYF. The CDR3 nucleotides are TGTGCCAGCAGTTCAGGGATCCAGTCGCGGGAGCAGTACTTC.

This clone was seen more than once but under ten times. The CDR3 protein is CASSYGAGGDTEAFF. The CDR3 DNA sequence: TGTGCCAGCAGTTACGGTGCGGGTGGTGACACTGAAGCTTTCTTT. The V gene is TRBV6-6, the J gene TRBJ1-1; D not resolved. The V end was cut by 2 bases, the J end by 3 bases, with 13 bases between. The CDR3 sequence is 15 residues long. CDR1 MNHNY and CDR2 SVGAGI come from the germline V gene (reference sequence).

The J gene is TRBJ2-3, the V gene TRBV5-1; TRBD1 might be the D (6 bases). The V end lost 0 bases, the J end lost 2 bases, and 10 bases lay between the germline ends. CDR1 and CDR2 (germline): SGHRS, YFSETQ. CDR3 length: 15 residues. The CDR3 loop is CASSLGDIITDTQYF. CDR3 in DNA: TGCGCCAGCAGCTTGGGGGACATAATCACAGATACGCAGTATTTT.

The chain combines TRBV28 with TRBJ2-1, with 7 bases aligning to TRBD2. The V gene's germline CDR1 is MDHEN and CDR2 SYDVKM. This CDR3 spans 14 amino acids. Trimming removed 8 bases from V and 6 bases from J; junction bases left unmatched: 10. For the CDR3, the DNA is TGTGCCAGCTTCCCTAGCGGAGAAAGCAATGAGCAGTTCTTC. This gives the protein CASFPSGESNEQFF. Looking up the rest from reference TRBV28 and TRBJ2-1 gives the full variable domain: DVKVTQSSRYLVKRTGEKVFLECVQDMDHENMFWYRQDPGLGLRLIYFSYDVKMKEKGDIPEGYSVSREKKERFSLILESASTNQTSMYLCASFPSGESNEQFFGPGTRLTVL.

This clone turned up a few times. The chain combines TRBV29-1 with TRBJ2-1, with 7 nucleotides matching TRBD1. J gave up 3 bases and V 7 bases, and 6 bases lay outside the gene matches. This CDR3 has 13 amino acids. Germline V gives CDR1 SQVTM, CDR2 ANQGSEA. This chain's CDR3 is CSAPWDSYNEQFF. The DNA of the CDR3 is TGCAGCGCACCTTGGGACAGCTACAATGAGCAGTTCTTC.

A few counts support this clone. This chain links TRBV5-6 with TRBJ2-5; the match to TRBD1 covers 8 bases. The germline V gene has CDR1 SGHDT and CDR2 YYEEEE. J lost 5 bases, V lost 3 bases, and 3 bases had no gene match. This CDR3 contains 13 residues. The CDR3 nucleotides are TGTGCCAGCAGCTCACAGGGGGATGAGACCCAGTACTTC. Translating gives CASSSQGDETQYF. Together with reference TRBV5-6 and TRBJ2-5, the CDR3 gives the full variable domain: DAGVTQSPTHLIKTRGQQVTLRCSPKSGHDTVSWYQQALGQGPQFIFQYYEEEERQRGNFPDRFSGHQFPNYSSELNVNALLLGDSALYLCASSSQGDETQYFGPGTRLLVL.

CDR3 sequence reads: CASSLWRSNSPLHF. The CDR3 region has the DNA TGTGCCAGCAGCCTATGGCGGTCGAATTCACCCCTCCACTTT. This chain links TRBV5-6 with TRBJ1-6, with unresolved D. Germline CDR1 and CDR2: SGHDT and YYEEEE. The V end was cut by 4 bases, the J end by 7 bases, with 12 bases between. This CDR3 is 14 amino acids long.

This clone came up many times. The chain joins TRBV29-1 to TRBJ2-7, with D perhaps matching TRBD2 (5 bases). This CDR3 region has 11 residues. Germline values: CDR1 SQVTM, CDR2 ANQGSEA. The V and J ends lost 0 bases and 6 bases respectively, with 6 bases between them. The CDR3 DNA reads TGCAGCGTTGAAGACGGAGGCGAGCAGTACTTC. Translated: CSVEDGGEQYF.

CDR3 sequence: CASSLGQPYGYTF. As DNA, the CDR3 is TGCGCCAGCAGCTTAGGACAGCCGTATGGCTACACCTTC. This chain uses TRBV5-1 with TRBJ1-2; perhaps TRBD1 as D (6 bases). From germline, CDR1 is SGHRS and CDR2 YFSETQ. The CDR3 extends over 13 amino acids. Trimming removed 2 bases from V and 5 bases from J, with 10 bases in between. Drawing the rest from reference TRBV5-1 and TRBJ1-2, the complete variable domain is KAGVTQTPRYLIKTRGQQVTLSCSPISGHRSVSWYQQTPGQGLQFLFEYFSETQRNKGNFPGRFSGRQFSNSRSEMNVSTLELGDSALYLCASSLGQPYGYTFGSGTRLTVV.

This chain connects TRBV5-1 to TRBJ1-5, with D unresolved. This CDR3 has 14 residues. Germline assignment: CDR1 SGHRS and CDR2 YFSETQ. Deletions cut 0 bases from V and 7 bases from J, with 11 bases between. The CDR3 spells CASSLEVGGQPQHF. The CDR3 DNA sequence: TGCGCCAGCAGCTTGGAGGTCGGAGGGCAGCCCCAGCATTTT.

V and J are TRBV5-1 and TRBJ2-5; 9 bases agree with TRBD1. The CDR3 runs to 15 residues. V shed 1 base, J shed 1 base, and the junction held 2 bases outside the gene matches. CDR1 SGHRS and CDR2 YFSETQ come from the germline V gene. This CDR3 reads CASSLMDRGQETQYF. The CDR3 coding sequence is TGCGCCAGCAGCTTGATGGACAGGGGCCAAGAGACCCAGTACTTC.

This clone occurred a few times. The CDR3 is CASSVGFSGGAVREQFF. The CDR3 DNA is TGTGCCAGCAGCGTAGGGTTCAGCGGGGGGGCCGTCCGGGAGCAGTTCTTC. The rearrangement links TRBV9 to TRBJ2-1, with 10 bases fitting TRBD2. The CDR3 sequence is 17 residues long. Unmatched junction bases numbered 13, after V lost 0 bases and J lost 10 bases. CDR1 is SGDLS and CDR2 is YYNGEE in the germline V gene.

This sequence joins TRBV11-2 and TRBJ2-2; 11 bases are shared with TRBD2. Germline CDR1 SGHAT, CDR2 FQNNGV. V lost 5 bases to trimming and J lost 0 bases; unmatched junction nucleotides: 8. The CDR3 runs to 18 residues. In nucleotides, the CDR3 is TGTGCCAGCAGCCTGACGTTGACTAGCGGGGCGAACACCGGGGAGCTGTTTTTT. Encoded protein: CASSLTLTSGANTGELFF.

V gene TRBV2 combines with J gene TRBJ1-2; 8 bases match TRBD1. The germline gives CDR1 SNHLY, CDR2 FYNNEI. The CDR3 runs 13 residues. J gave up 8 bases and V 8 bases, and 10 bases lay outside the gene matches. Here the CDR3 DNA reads TGTGCCAGCGAGGAGGACAGGGAAGGCGGCTACACCTTC. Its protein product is CASEEDREGGYTF.

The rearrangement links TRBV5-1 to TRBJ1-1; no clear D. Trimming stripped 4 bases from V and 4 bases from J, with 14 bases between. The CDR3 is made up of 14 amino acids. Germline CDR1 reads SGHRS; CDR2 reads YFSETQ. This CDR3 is CASSLLATSTEAFF. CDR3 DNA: TGCGCCAGCAGCCTTCTAGCTACGAGCACTGAAGCTTTCTTT.

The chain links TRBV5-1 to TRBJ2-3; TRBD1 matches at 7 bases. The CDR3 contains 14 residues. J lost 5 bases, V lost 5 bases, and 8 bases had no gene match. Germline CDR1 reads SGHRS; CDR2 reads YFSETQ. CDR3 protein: CASRPQGLGDTQYF. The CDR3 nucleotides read TGCGCCAGCAGGCCACAGGGGTTGGGAGATACGCAGTATTTT. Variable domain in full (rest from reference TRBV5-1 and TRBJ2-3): KAGVTQTPRYLIKTRGQQVTLSCSPISGHRSVSWYQQTPGQGLQFLFEYFSETQRNKGNFPGRFSGRQFSNSRSEMNVSTLELGDSALYLCASRPQGLGDTQYFGPGTRLTVL.

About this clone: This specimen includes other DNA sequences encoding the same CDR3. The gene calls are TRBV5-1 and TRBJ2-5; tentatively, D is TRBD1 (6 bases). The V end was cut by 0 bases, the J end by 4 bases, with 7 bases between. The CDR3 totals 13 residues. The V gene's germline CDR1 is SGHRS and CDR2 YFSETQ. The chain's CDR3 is CASSLGRGETQYF. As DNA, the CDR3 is TGCGCCAGCAGCTTGGGCAGGGGAGAGACCCAGTACTTC.

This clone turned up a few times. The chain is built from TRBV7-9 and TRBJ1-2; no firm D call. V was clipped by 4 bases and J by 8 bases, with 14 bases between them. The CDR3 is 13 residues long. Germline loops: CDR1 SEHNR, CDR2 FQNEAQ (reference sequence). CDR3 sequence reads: CASSSDGVGGYTF. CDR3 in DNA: TGTGCCAGCAGCTCGGACGGGGTAGGAGGCTACACCTTC.

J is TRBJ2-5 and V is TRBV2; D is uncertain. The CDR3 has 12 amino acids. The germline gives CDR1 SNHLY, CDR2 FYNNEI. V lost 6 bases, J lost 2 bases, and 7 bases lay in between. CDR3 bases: TGTGCCAGCAGCTTCCAGCAAGAGACCCAGTACTTC. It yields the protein CASSFQQETQYF. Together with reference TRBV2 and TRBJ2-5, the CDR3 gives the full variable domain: EPEVTQTPSHQVTQMGQEVILRCVPISNHLYFYWYRQILGQKVEFLVSFYNNEISEKSEIFDDQFSVERPDGSNFTLKIRSTKLEDSAMYFCASSFQQETQYFGPGTRLLVL.